The 25 T cell receptor beta chains below all came from one sample that was sequenced in a study of CD8+ T cells in alopecia areata. Treatment specified: oral pan-JAK inhibitor, 5-10 mg twice daily. RNA, once extracted, was reverse transcribed into cDNA for use as the sequencing template. Produced via immunoSEQ multiplex PCR; TCRdb's table is partial and in-frame only. Counted here are under 250,000 clones, under 60% occurring once; the ten biggest clones make up around 1.5%. Sequenced material: CD4+ T cells sorted from blood, taken at week 4, from a patient treated with tofacitinib. The receptors stem from a human donor with alopecia areata.

The rearrangement joins TRBV30 to TRBJ1-2; no clear D gene. Trimming took off 4 bases at V and 4 bases at J, with 13 bases between the two ends. The germline V gene has CDR1 GTSNPN and CDR2 SVGIG (reference sequence). The CDR3 covers 13 residues. CDR3: CAWTSGHSYGYTF. The CDR3 nucleotides read TGTGCCTGGACCTCTGGGCACAGCTATGGCTACACCTTC.

The rearrangement links TRBV5-1 to TRBJ2-7; D possibly corresponds to TRBD2 (7 bases). The germline V gene has CDR1 SGHRS and CDR2 YFSETQ. Deletions cut 4 bases from V and 6 bases from J, with 20 bases between. The CDR3 consists of 15 residues. The CDR3 loop is CASSLLGGLVGEQYF. The CDR3 nucleotides are TGCGCCAGCAGCCTCCTGGGGGGGCTGGTAGGCGAGCAGTACTTC.

The chain uses TRBV25-1 and TRBJ2-5; 11 nucleotides line up with TRBD2. Looked up from germline, CDR1 is MGHDK and CDR2 is SYGVNS. V trimming: 8 bases; J trimming: 7 bases; junction bases outside the gene matches: 9. CDR3 size: 14 residues. CDR3 bases: TGTGCCAGCGGAAATAGCGGGGGGGCCGGGACCCAGTACTTC. It specifies CASGNSGGAGTQYF.

This clone was seen a handful of times. DNA of the CDR3: TGCGCCAGCAGCCAACATACAGGGTACTCCTACGAGCAGTACTTC. Protein: CASSQHTGYSYEQYF. The chain links TRBV4-3 to TRBJ2-7; perhaps TRBD1 as D (6 bases). The CDR3 is 15 amino acids. CDR1 is LGHNA and CDR2 is YSLEER in the germline V gene. Trimming took 2 bases from V and 0 from J, leaving 11 bases between them.

This chain connects TRBV25-1 to TRBJ1-6; D is undetermined. V gave up 4 bases and J gave up 6 bases, with 10 bases separating them. The CDR3 consists of 14 residues. Germline V gene lookup returns CDR1 MGHDK and CDR2 SYGVNS. The CDR3 sequence: CASSAPPGNSPLHF. The CDR3, as DNA: TGTGCCAGCAGTGCCCCTCCGGGTAATTCACCCCTCCACTTT.

This clone was counted a few times. The chain joins TRBV5-6 to TRBJ1-5; the D gene is possibly TRBD1 (6 bases). The ends were cut back, 0 bases at V and 5 bases at J, with 9 bases in the middle. This CDR3 is 14 amino acids long. CDR1 and CDR2 (germline): SGHDT, YYEEEE. This CDR3 is CASSLGPGDQPQHF. DNA of the CDR3: TGTGCCAGCAGCTTGGGGCCAGGGGATCAGCCCCAGCATTTT.

The V and J genes are TRBV15 and TRBJ2-1; 10 bases are a match to TRBD2. This CDR3 is 15 amino acids long. Unmatched junction bases numbered 2, after V lost 3 bases and J lost 3 bases. Germline V gene data show CDR1 as LNHNV and CDR2 as YYDKDF (reference sequence). CDR3 nucleotides: TGTGCCACCAGCAGTACTAGCGGGATCTACAATGAGCAGTTCTTC. Translation: CATSSTSGIYNEQFF.

This sequence joins TRBV30 and TRBJ1-5; 10 positions match TRBD1. Germline lookup yields CDR1 GTSNPN and CDR2 SVGIG (reference sequence). Unmatched junction bases numbered 5, after V lost 0 bases and J lost 6 bases. This CDR3 comprises 15 residues. The CDR3 spells CAWSVGTGVFQPQHF. CDR3 DNA: TGTGCCTGGAGTGTAGGGACAGGGGTGTTTCAGCCCCAGCATTTT.

The V gene is TRBV5-6, the J gene TRBJ2-7, with D perhaps being TRBD1 or TRBD2 (5 bases each). V was clipped by 1 base and J by 1 base, with 15 bases between them. The CDR3 has 16 residues. Germline V gene lookup returns CDR1 SGHDT and CDR2 YYEEEE. The chain's CDR3 is CASSLSTGRRSYEQYF. The CDR3, as DNA: TGTGCCAGCAGCTTGAGTACGGGACGGAGATCCTACGAGCAGTACTTC.

This clone is a singleton in its sample. The rearrangement uses TRBV5-6 and TRBJ2-3; 9 bases map to TRBD2. The V gene's germline CDR1 is SGHDT and CDR2 YYEEEE. This CDR3 is 14 amino acids long. The J segment lost 4 bases and the V segment lost 5 bases, leaving 5 bases of the junction unmatched. The CDR3 loop is CASSWTSVPDTQYF. DNA of the CDR3: TGTGCCAGCAGTTGGACTAGCGTCCCAGATACGCAGTATTTT.

In this sample, this clone turned up many times. This sequence joins TRBV7-6 and TRBJ2-3; D could derive from TRBD1 or TRBD2 (6 bases each). Per the germline V gene, CDR1 is SGHVS and CDR2 is FNYEAQ. The CDR3 consists of 17 residues. With 5 bases removed from V and 1 base from J, the gap between germline ends came to 19 bases. CDR3 loop: CASSAMSGGGGTDTQYF. The CDR3, as DNA: TGTGCCAGCAGCGCCATGAGTGGGGGCGGGGGCACAGATACGCAGTATTTT.

This clone was detected a few times. The gene calls are TRBV5-1 and TRBJ2-5, with TRBD1 identical over 9 bases. Looked up from germline, CDR1 is SGHRS and CDR2 is YFSETQ. V lost 3 bases, J lost 2 bases, and 5 bases stayed unmatched. The CDR3 has 15 amino acids. The CDR3 region is CASSSGQGGQETQYF. The CDR3, as DNA: TGCGCCAGCAGCTCGGGACAGGGAGGTCAAGAGACCCAGTACTTC.

This sequence joins TRBV5-1 and TRBJ2-1; 11 bases align to TRBD2. This CDR3 has 16 residues. Germline V gives CDR1 SGHRS, CDR2 YFSETQ. The V and J ends lost 4 bases and 8 bases, in that order; junction bases with no gene match: 11. In nucleotides, the CDR3 is TGCGCCAGCAGCCCCCCGACCGGGACTAGCGGCGATGAGCAGTTCTTC. Encoded protein: CASSPPTGTSGDEQFF. Complete variable domain (other parts from reference TRBV5-1 and TRBJ2-1): KAGVTQTPRYLIKTRGQQVTLSCSPISGHRSVSWYQQTPGQGLQFLFEYFSETQRNKGNFPGRFSGRQFSNSRSEMNVSTLELGDSALYLCASSPPTGTSGDEQFFGPGTRLTVL.

This chain links TRBV15 with TRBJ1-2, with TRBD1 matching 8 bases. CDR1 and CDR2 (germline): LNHNV, YYDKDF (reference sequence). V lost 3 bases and J lost 2; bases outside the gene matches: 5. CDR3 length equals 15 residues. The CDR3 protein is CATSSRQGSNYGYTF. The CDR3 coding sequence is TGTGCCACCAGCAGCAGACAGGGGTCAAACTATGGCTACACCTTC.

This rearrangement joins TRBV6-5 to TRBJ2-7; perhaps TRBD2 as D (7 bases). This CDR3 region has 15 residues. The germline V gene has CDR1 MNHEY and CDR2 SVGAGI. V was trimmed by 6 bases and J by 2 bases, leaving 17 bases between them. In DNA form, the CDR3 reads TGTGCCAGCAGAACACACAGGGAGGGAACCTACGAGCAGTACTTC. Translating gives CASRTHREGTYEQYF.

V and J are TRBV7-2 and TRBJ2-4; 7 bases are shared with TRBD1. Germline CDR1 SGHTA, CDR2 FQGNSA. The V segment lost 1 base and the J segment 6 bases; nucleotides outside the gene matches: 3. The CDR3 is 14 amino acids. The CDR3 sequence is CASSLDRGGNIQYF. DNA for the CDR3: TGTGCCAGCAGCTTAGACAGGGGTGGAAACATTCAGTACTTC.

The gene calls are TRBV2 and TRBJ1-1; no clear D. The V gene lost 4 bases and the J gene lost 4 bases, with 10 bases spanning the gap. The CDR3 runs to 13 residues. In germline, CDR1 is SNHLY, CDR2 FYNNEI. This CDR3 is CASSAGPSTEAFF. The CDR3 DNA reads TGTGCCAGCAGTGCTGGCCCATCCACTGAAGCTTTCTTT.

This clone was observed a handful of times. The chain carries TRBV9 and TRBJ1-6; no definite D call. The V end was cut by 0 bases, the J end by 0 bases, with 7 bases between. The CDR3 is made up of 16 amino acids. CDR1 and CDR2 (germline): SGDLS, YYNGEE. DNA for the CDR3: TGTGCCAGCAGCGTAGACGGGAGCTCCTATAATTCACCCCTCCACTTT. This encodes CASSVDGSSYNSPLHF.

The rearrangement joins TRBV20-1 to TRBJ1-1, with D possibly TRBD1 on 5 matching bases. The CDR3 length is 11 residues. The ends were cut back, 3 bases at V and 10 bases at J, with 12 bases in the middle. Germline values: CDR1 DFQATT, CDR2 SNEGSKA (reference sequence). CDR3 in DNA: TGCAGTGCTAGTCAGGGAAGTGTAGCTTTCTTT. Its protein is CSASQGSVAFF.

The chain recombines TRBV7-2 with TRBJ2-2; D gene unclear. Between the trimmed V and J ends, which lost 1 base and 2 bases, there was a span of 5 bases. There are 14 residues in the CDR3. Germline V gene data show CDR1 as SGHTA and CDR2 as FQGNSA. As DNA, the CDR3 is TGTGCCAGCAGCTTAGGGGCCAACACCGGGGAGCTGTTTTTT. Amino acids: CASSLGANTGELFF.

There are a few counts of this clone. This chain joins TRBV29-1 and TRBJ2-2; D perhaps matches TRBD2 (6 bases). Trimming took off 6 bases at V and 7 bases at J, with 18 bases between the two ends. This CDR3 has 14 amino acids. CDR1 and CDR2 from the germline V gene are SQVTM and ANQGSEA. The CDR3 DNA follows: TGCAGCGTCGATTGCAGGAGGGATAGCGGGGAGCTGTTTTTT. This encodes CSVDCRRDSGELFF.

The chain recombines TRBV27 with TRBJ1-2, with D perhaps matching TRBD1 (6 bases). CDR1 and CDR2 (germline): MNHEY, SMNVEV (reference sequence). Trimming removed 5 bases from V and 5 bases from J, with 24 bases in between. The CDR3 has 17 amino acids. CDR3 region: CASSPHQGQGLWYGYTF. The CDR3 nucleotides are TGTGCCAGCAGTCCGCACCAAGGGCAGGGGCTTTGGTATGGCTACACCTTC.

This clone was seen a few times. In the same sample, other DNA sequences code for this CDR3. The rearrangement uses TRBV18 and TRBJ2-5; D ambiguous. This CDR3 has 11 residues. Germline CDR1 is KGHSH and CDR2 is LQKENI. V lost 3 bases and J 4 bases, leaving 3 bases between the germline ends. CDR3 in DNA: TGTGCCAGCTCACCTGGAGAGACCCAGTACTTC. It specifies CASSPGETQYF.

CDR3 nucleotides: TGTGCCTGGGAGAGCGGGAGTGAGCAGTTCTTC. Amino acid sequence: CAWESGSEQFF. This chain joins TRBV30 and TRBJ2-1, with TRBD2 matching 8 bases. The CDR3 contains 11 residues. Germline CDR1 GTSNPN, CDR2 SVGIG (reference sequence). With V trimmed by 5 bases and J by 9 bases, 3 bases remained unmatched.

This clone was seen a handful of times. The J gene is TRBJ2-6, the V gene TRBV14; no definite D call. With 2 bases removed from V and 0 bases from J, the gap between germline ends came to 5 bases. CDR3 size: 15 residues. Germline CDR1 reads SGHDN; CDR2 reads FVKESK. The CDR3 region is CASSQRLSGANVLTF. The CDR3 DNA is TGTGCCAGCAGCCAAAGACTCTCTGGGGCCAACGTCCTGACTTTC. The variable domain in full, completed from reference TRBV14 and TRBJ2-6, reads EAGVTQFPSHSVIEKGQTVTLRCDPISGHDNLYWYRRVMGKEIKFLLHFVKESKQDESGMPNNRFLAERTGGTYSTLKVQPAELEDSGVYFCASSQRLSGANVLTFGAGSRLTVL.